Detailed here is one T cell receptor beta chain. The CDR3 has 15 residues. Germline V lookup: CDR1 MGHRA, CDR2 YSYEKL. The data belong to a study of blood T cells in healthy people across ages. For the second PCR, which ran for 7 to 11 cycles, a sample-barcoded 5' primer and a J-beta primer mix were used. One entry per CDR3 protein, called by TCRdb with MiXCR from the 5' RACE reads. In the table there are around 700,000 distinct CDR3 sequences, around 25% of which are singletons. These same records also appear under a second study, on T cells of mothers and their children.

This chain connects TRBV4-1 to TRBJ2-5; D is unclear. With the DNA end fitting TRBJ2-7 better, the J assignment may be wrong. Input material: blood. The receptor was isolated from a boy younger than 18 in good health. In nucleotides, the CDR3 is TGCGCCAGCAGCCAAGATCTAGTGGACGTCTACGAGCAGTACTTC. It specifies CASSQDLVDVYEQYF.